What follows describes a single T cell receptor (beta chain). What it binds is not known. The junction and the germline gene differ at one end; a read error may be behind it. Sorting of live CD3+CD8+TCRalphabeta+ cells by PD-1 and/or TIGIT gave four subsets. The source of the sample is a study of circulating CD8 cells and anti-PD-1 response in melanoma. Overall study context: Nivolumab was given intravenously at 3 mg/kg every 2 weeks. About 55% of the 13 melanoma patients received first-line anti-PD-1 therapy. Study-wide results and caveats: At M1, fewer than 7% of TRB clonotypes appeared in multiple subsets.

CDR1 is LNHDA and CDR2 is SQIVND in the germline V gene (reference sequence). The CDR3 is 15 amino acids. TCR libraries were prepared from approximately 15 ng of total RNA with the QIAseq Immune Repertoire TCR panel. TCRdb re-called the reads with MiXCR, one entry per CDR3 protein. The sample records approximately 400 distinct CDR3 sequences, roughly 12% being singletons. The chain joins TRBV19 to TRBJ2-7; D is undetermined. This specimen was CD8+ T cells from PBMCs, taken at baseline or after one month of anti-PD-1 therapy (not recorded which). The receptor was isolated from a human donor with melanoma. CDR3 coding DNA: TGTGCCAGTAGTCCTTGGGCAGGTCAATCCTACGAGCGGTACTTC. It codes for CASSPWAGQSYERYF.